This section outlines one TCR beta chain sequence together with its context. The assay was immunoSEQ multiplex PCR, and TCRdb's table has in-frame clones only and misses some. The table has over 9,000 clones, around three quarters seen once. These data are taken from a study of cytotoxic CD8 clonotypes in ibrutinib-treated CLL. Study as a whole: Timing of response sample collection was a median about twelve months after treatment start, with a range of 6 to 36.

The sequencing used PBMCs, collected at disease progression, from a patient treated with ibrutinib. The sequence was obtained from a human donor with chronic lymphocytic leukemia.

The CDR3 region is CASSEETSGRYYNEQFF. CDR3 bases: TGCGCCAGCAGTGAGGAAACTAGCGGGAGGTACTACAATGAGCAGTTCTTC. The V gene is TRBV10-1, the J gene TRBJ2-1; 12 bases line up with TRBD2. The CDR3 spans 17 residues. The ends lost 2 bases at V and 3 bases at J; junction bases unmatched: 5. Germline V lookup: CDR1 WNHNN, CDR2 SYGVQD (reference sequence).